A selection of T cell receptor beta chains follows, all from one sample in a study of control samples from healthy donors and cancer patients. The table came from immunoSEQ multiplex PCR; TCRdb's copy has only in-frame clones and leaves some out. The table includes approximately 100,000 clones, 75% to 95% detected once. Sequencing input: blood. The origin of the receptors is a woman younger than 35 in good health. Both conserved end residues are part of each CDR3. The D gene is left open where the match is weak. For some rows the clone size is stated as once, few or many, or as a class when expanded; others skip it.

>TRBV5-4|TRBD2|.|TRBJ2-5
CATALGASGGETQYF
TGTGCCACCGCCCTCGGGGCTAGCGGGGGAGAGACCCAGTACTTC
>TRBV7-6|TRBD1|.|TRBJ1-2
CASSPSVPGQEDYGYTF
TGTGCCAGCAGCCCCTCGGTCCCGGGACAGGAAGACTATGGCTACACCTTC
>TRBV21-1|.|few|TRBJ1-2
CASSKAVTGEDYNYGYTF
TGTGCCAGCAGCAAAGCGGTTACAGGTGAAGACTATAACTATGGCTACACCTTC
>TRBV10-1|.|.|TRBJ1-6
CASSERQGSNSPLHF
TGCGCCAGCAGTGAGAGGCAGGGGAGTAATTCACCCCTCCACTTT
>TRBV2|.|.|TRBJ1-6
CASSVELKETPLHF
TGTGCCAGCAGTGTCGAGTTAAAGGAGACACCCCTCCACTTT
>TRBV7-9|TRBD1|few|TRBJ2-7
CASSLDGTGYSEQYF
TGTGCCAGCAGCTTAGACGGGACAGGGTACTCCGAGCAGTACTTC
>TRBV6-5|.|few|TRBJ1-6
CASSLRGSPLHF
TGTGCCAGCAGCTTGCGGGGTTCACCCCTCCACTTT
>TRBV7-9|TRBD2|.|TRBJ2-3
CASTQGSGGTDTQYF
TGTGCCAGCACTCAAGGGAGCGGGGGCACAGATACGCAGTATTTT
>TRBV27|.|.|TRBJ2-7
CASSLTSGTHSYEQYF
TGTGCCAGCAGTTTAACCTCCGGGACTCACTCCTACGAGCAGTACTTC
>TRBV14|.|.|TRBJ1-1
CASSPRQDVPLNTEAFF
TGTGCCAGCAGCCCTCGACAGGATGTCCCCCTGAACACTGAAGCTTTCTTT